The 12 T cell receptor beta chains listed next were all sequenced from one sample in a study of blood T cell repertoires in COVID-19. Clones were sequenced by immunoSEQ multiplex PCR, and TCRdb holds only the in-frame ones, with some missing. This table holds fewer than 500,000 clones, approximately 90% found once. Sequenced material: peripheral blood. The receptors stem from a woman between 25 and 40 years old with active or convalescent COVID-19.

A single count supports this clone. V and J are TRBV12-3 or TRBV12-4 and TRBJ1-2; TRBD1 matches 7 bases. With 4 bases clipped from V and 7 bases from J, the junction kept 3 bases outside the gene matches. The CDR3 contains 12 residues. CDR3 DNA: TGTGCCAGCAGTTGGGACAGCCTTGGCTACACCTTC. Translated: CASSWDSLGYTF.

V and J are TRBV6-5 and TRBJ2-5; 8 bases are a match to TRBD1. Germline CDR1 reads MNHEY; CDR2 reads SVGAGI. The trim removed 7 bases at V and 6 bases at J, leaving 7 bases unmatched. The CDR3 is made up of 13 amino acids. In nucleotides, the CDR3 is TGTGCCAGCACTCTGGACAGGGTGAAGACCCAGTACTTC. Protein sequence: CASTLDRVKTQYF.

The table lists this clone with a count of one. V and J are TRBV5-4 and TRBJ2-1, with TRBD1 matching 8 bases. CDR3 length equals 16 residues. Germline CDR1 SGHNT, CDR2 YYREEE (reference sequence). Germline trimming cut 2 bases from V and 6 bases from J; bases unmatched to any gene: 10. The CDR3, as DNA: TGTGCCAGCAGCTTAGATGGGGCAGGGGGCATCAATGAGCAGTTCTTC. Translation: CASSLDGAGGINEQFF. Using reference TRBV5-4 and TRBJ2-1 for the parts outside the CDR3, the full variable domain is ETGVTQSPTHLIKTRGQQVTLRCSSQSGHNTVSWYQQALGQGPQFIFQYYREEENGRGNFPPRFSGLQFPNYSSELNVNALELDDSALYLCASSLDGAGGINEQFFGPGTRLTVL.

The rearrangement joins TRBV13 to TRBJ2-1, with 12 bases identical to TRBD1. With 5 bases clipped from V and 2 bases from J, the junction kept 4 bases outside the gene matches. Germline V gives CDR1 PRHDT, CDR2 FYEKMQ (reference sequence). The CDR3 covers 16 residues. CDR3 loop: CASSPGQGATYNEQFF. DNA for the CDR3: TGTGCCAGCAGCCCGGGACAGGGGGCTACCTACAATGAGCAGTTCTTC.

Points on this clone: Distinct nucleotide sequences in the sample also encode this CDR3. The V call is TRBV5-1, the J call TRBJ1-1; no clear D gene. V was pared by 0 bases and J by 1 base, with 7 bases between. CDR1 and CDR2 (germline): SGHRS, YFSETQ. This CDR3 comprises 14 residues. The CDR3 bases are TGCGCCAGCAGCTTGGAATTTCGGAACACTGAAGCTTTCTTT. It encodes CASSLEFRNTEAFF.

This clone was counted between two and nine times. This chain connects TRBV10-3 to TRBJ1-2; TRBD1 agrees at 10 bases. Germline V gene lookup returns CDR1 ENHRY and CDR2 SYGVKD. V was clipped by 2 bases and J by 4 bases; unmatched bases: 4. This CDR3 is built from 15 residues. The CDR3 DNA is TGTGCCATCAGTGAGGGACAGGGGGATCGCTATGGCTACACCTTC. Amino acids: CAISEGQGDRYGYTF.

This chain connects TRBV7-9 to TRBJ1-2, with TRBD1 matching 7 bases. Losses at the gene ends were 2 bases for V and 3 bases for J; bases not matched to a gene: 6. Germline assignment: CDR1 SEHNR and CDR2 FQNEAQ (reference sequence). The CDR3 spans 15 residues. The CDR3 nucleotides read TGTGCCAGCAGCTTATTCGGTACAGGGGACTATGGCTACACCTTC. Translating it yields CASSLFGTGDYGYTF. The complete variable domain, with remaining parts taken from reference TRBV7-9 and TRBJ1-2, reads DTGVSQNPRHKITKRGQNVTFRCDPISEHNRLYWYRQTLGQGPEFLTYFQNEAQLEKSRLLSDRFSAERPKGSFSTLEIQRTEQGDSAMYLCASSLFGTGDYGYTFGSGTRLTVV.

The chain carries TRBV6-5 and TRBJ1-2; D remains ambiguous. CDR3 length: 13 residues. Trimming cost V 6 bases and J 4 bases, with 12 bases left between them. Per germline, CDR1 MNHEY and CDR2 SVGAGI. The CDR3 DNA follows: TGTGCCAGCAGACTACCCGGGTCCTATGGCTACACCTTC. This gives the protein CASRLPGSYGYTF.

V usage is TRBV19 and J usage is TRBJ1-2; D unresolved. With 4 bases removed from V and 0 bases from J, the gap between germline ends came to 6 bases. The V gene's germline CDR1 is LNHDA and CDR2 SQIVND (reference sequence). CDR3 length: 13 amino acids. The CDR3 loop reads CASSKVANYGYTF. Here the CDR3 DNA reads TGTGCCAGTAGTAAAGTAGCTAACTATGGCTACACCTTC.

This clone was counted between two and nine times. The CDR3 protein is CASSARTSGEQYF. In DNA, the CDR3 is TGTGCCAGCAGCGCCCGGACTAGCGGGGAGCAGTACTTC. J is TRBJ2-7 and V is TRBV5-4, with 11 bases matching TRBD2. This CDR3 has 13 residues. Trimming cost V 4 bases and J 7 bases; bases outside gene matches: 4. Germline V CDR1 and CDR2: SGHNT, YYREEE (reference sequence).

V and J are TRBV28 and TRBJ2-2; perhaps TRBD1 as D (6 bases). This CDR3 has 16 residues. Trimming took 7 bases from V and 0 from J, leaving 15 bases between them. CDR1 and CDR2 from the germline V gene are MDHEN and SYDVKM. CDR3 DNA sequence: TGTGCCAGCACCCCTACAGGGAAAGCGAACACCGGGGAGCTGTTTTTT. Residues: CASTPTGKANTGELFF.

A word on this clone: The junction does not match germline at one end; this may be a read error. The gene calls are TRBV2 and TRBJ2-7; 9 nucleotides align to TRBD1. The CDR3 runs 14 residues. Germline CDR1 reads SNHLY; CDR2 reads FYNNEI. For the CDR3, the DNA is TGTGCCAGCAGGGAAGGGACAGGGAGCTACGAGCAGTACTTC. Protein sequence: CASREGTGSYEQYF.